Listed below are T cell receptor beta chains from one sample, sequenced in a study of cytomegalovirus exposure and HLA in healthy donors. Assay: immunoSEQ multiplex PCR; the TCRdb copy retains only in-frame clones and omits some. The repertoire holds about 130,000 clones, with approximately 77% as singletons. Sequences were obtained from PBMCs. The receptors here all came from a man younger than 40 in good health and CMV-seronegative. Both conserved end residues are part of each CDR3. The order of the fields is J gene, V gene, clone size, D gene, CDR3 DNA, CDR3 protein. A D gene is named only where the DNA matches it firmly. The size of a clone is reported for some rows only, either as once, few or many, or as a class for expanded clones.

TRBJ2-7	TRBV19	.	.	TGTGCCAGTAGTTACGACTTAACCTACGAGCAGTACTTC	CASSYDLTYEQYF
TRBJ2-2	TRBV11-3	.	.	TGTGCCAGCAGCTCCACTAACACCGGGGAGCTGTTTTTT	CASSSTNTGELFF
TRBJ2-5	TRBV5-1	once	.	TGCGCCAGCAGCTTTAGTAGGGGGATCAATCAAGAGACCCAGTACTTC	CASSFSRGINQETQYF
TRBJ2-1	TRBV6-1	.	TRBD2	TGTGCCAGCCTTCGACTAGCGGCCTACAATGAGCAGTTCTTC	CASLRLAAYNEQFF
TRBJ2-1	TRBV11-2	.	.	TGTGCCAGCAGCTTAGGAGGTCTTTCGCCGAATTACAATGAGCAGTTCTTC	CASSLGGLSPNYNEQFF
TRBJ1-2	TRBV19	few	TRBD1	TGTGCCAGTAGTGTCGAACAGGGGCGGCATGGCTATGGCTACACCTTC	CASSVEQGRHGYGYTF
TRBJ2-7	TRBV27	.	TRBD2	TGTGCCAGCAGTTTAAATCAGCGGGGCAGCTCCTACGAGCAGTACTTC	CASSLNQRGSSYEQYF
TRBJ2-5	TRBV27	once	.	TGTGCCAGCAGTTTCGCGCGGCAAGAGACCCAGTACTTC	CASSFARQETQYF
TRBJ1-1	TRBV27	.	.	TGTGCCAGCGGGCATATCAGGGGCCCCACTGAAGCTTTCTTT	CASGHIRGPTEAFF
TRBJ2-3	TRBV29-1	.	TRBD1	TGCAGCAGCTCGACAGGGAGCACAGATACGCAGTATTTT	CSSSTGSTDTQYF
TRBJ2-7	TRBV5-1	once	TRBD1	TGCGCCAGCAGCTTGTGGTGGGACAGACCCTTC	CASSLWWDRPF
TRBJ2-5	TRBV7-9	.	TRBD2	TGTGCCAGCAGACCTAGCGGGGGGTACCAAGAGACCCAGTACTTC	CASRPSGGYQETQYF